Following are 10 T cell receptor beta chains from one sample sequenced in a study of CD8+ T cells in alopecia areata. Sequencing used cDNA as its template, made by extracting RNA and reverse transcribing it. Measured with immunoSEQ multiplex PCR; TCRdb has only the in-frame clones, and not every one. In the table there are around 130,000 clones, 45% to 65% of which are singletons. Material: CD4+ T cells sorted from blood, obtained at week 0. Receptors were obtained from a human donor with alopecia areata.

This clone was detected a few times. The chain joins TRBV5-4 to TRBJ1-6; D not resolved. This CDR3 comprises 13 residues. CDR1 and CDR2 (germline): SGHNT, YYREEE (reference sequence). The ends were cut back, 3 bases at V and 14 bases at J, with 15 bases in the middle. CDR3 protein: CASSWTGEGTLHF. For the CDR3, the DNA is TGTGCCAGCAGCTGGACCGGGGAAGGGACCCTCCACTTT.

This clone occurred a few times. The genes are TRBV9 and TRBJ2-1; D remains unclear. Between the trimmed V and J ends, which lost 3 bases and 5 bases, there was a span of 9 bases. Germline V gives CDR1 SGDLS, CDR2 YYNGEE. The CDR3 is 13 residues long. The CDR3 DNA reads TGTGCCAGCAGCGCCCGGGCCGACAATGAGCAGTTCTTC. It translates to CASSARADNEQFF. Using reference TRBV9 and TRBJ2-1 for the parts outside the CDR3, the full variable domain is DSGVTQTPKHLITATGQRVTLRCSPRSGDLSVYWYQQSLDQGLQFLIQYYNGEERAKGNILERFSAQQFPDLHSELNLSSLELGDSALYFCASSARADNEQFFGPGTRLTVL.

The rearrangement links TRBV5-4 to TRBJ2-3, with 12 nucleotides matching TRBD2. V was pared by 0 bases and J by 2 bases, with 1 base of the junction left unmatched. The CDR3 has 16 amino acids. CDR1 and CDR2 (germline): SGHNT, YYREEE (reference sequence). DNA of the CDR3: TGTGCCAGCAGCTTGGGACTAGCGGGGGACACAGATACGCAGTATTTT. Translating it yields CASSLGLAGDTDTQYF.

This clone has a handful of counts. The V call is TRBV7-9, the J call TRBJ1-4, with 8 nucleotides matching TRBD1. Germline-derived CDR1 and CDR2 are SEHNR and FQNEAQ (reference sequence). The CDR3 runs 15 residues. V was pared by 5 bases and J by 8 bases, with 10 bases of the junction left unmatched. CDR3 coding DNA: TGTGCCAGCAGCCCCGACAGGGGCGCGGCCGAAAAACTGTTTTTT. It is translated as CASSPDRGAAEKLFF.

V and J are TRBV5-4 and TRBJ1-1; D is unresolved. Germline-derived CDR1 and CDR2 are SGHNT and YYREEE (reference sequence). Trimming pared 0 bases from V and 0 bases from J, leaving 9 bases between. The CDR3 consists of 15 residues. CDR3 sequence reads: CASSLDNSLNTEAFF. CDR3 nucleotides: TGTGCCAGCAGCTTGGATAACAGCTTGAACACTGAAGCTTTCTTT.

V usage is TRBV5-6 and J usage is TRBJ2-7, with 7 bases lining up with TRBD1. Germline lookup yields CDR1 SGHDT and CDR2 YYEEEE. With 4 bases clipped from V and 0 bases from J, the junction kept 7 bases outside the gene matches. This CDR3 has 15 amino acids. The CDR3 reads CASSPLDRNSYEQYF. The CDR3, as DNA: TGTGCCAGCAGCCCGCTGGACAGGAACTCCTACGAGCAGTACTTC.

The rearrangement links TRBV5-1 to TRBJ1-1, with D possibly being TRBD1 (5 bases). Trimming stripped 2 bases from V and 4 bases from J, with 12 bases between. The CDR3 is 14 residues long. The germline CDR1 and CDR2 sequences are SGHRS and YFSETQ. In DNA form, the CDR3 reads TGCGCCAGCAGCTTTCTGGGGGTCGCCACTGAAGCTTTCTTT. Translation gives CASSFLGVATEAFF.

The chain joins TRBV7-2 to TRBJ1-2; no clear D. Germline CDR1 is SGHTA and CDR2 is FQGNSA. V was cut by 5 bases and J by 8 bases, with 15 bases left in between. The length of the CDR3 is 13 residues. The CDR3 here is CASSLAGMRGYTF. The CDR3 DNA sequence: TGTGCCAGCAGCCTCGCTGGGATGAGGGGCTACACCTTC.

V usage is TRBV5-1 and J usage is TRBJ2-7, with a tentative D call TRBD1 (6 bases). Germline CDR1 SGHRS, CDR2 YFSETQ. The CDR3 contains 15 residues. The V end was cut by 4 bases, the J end by 3 bases, with 17 bases between. In DNA form, the CDR3 reads TGCGCCAGCAGCCCTTCGTCCGAGGGGGTCTACGAGCAGTACTTC. The encoded protein is CASSPSSEGVYEQYF.

This clone was found a few times. One end of the junction does not line up with germline, which may come from a read error. The CDR3 DNA reads as TGTGCCAGCAGGCAAGTAGGCGGCAGGTTCGGTACGGCTGAAGCTTTCTTT. It yields the protein CASRQVGGRFGTAEAFF. The chain joins TRBV4-2 to TRBJ1-1; D gene uncertain. The CDR3 consists of 17 residues. The germline gives CDR1 LGHNA, CDR2 YNFKEQ.